This is a list of T cell receptor beta chains from one sample in a study of control samples from healthy donors and cancer patients. This table comes from immunoSEQ multiplex PCR, and its TCRdb copy is limited to in-frame clones, with some not included. The sample carries around 110,000 clones, around 89% recorded once. Sequencing was done on a sample of blood. The receptors here all came from a woman in her 70s in good health. The CDR3 runs from the conserved cysteine through the conserved F or W. The order of the fields is J gene, clone size, V gene, CDR3 protein. Expanded clones get a size class; other rows say once, few or many, or leave the size out.

TRBJ1-4	.	TRBV18	CASSPGTGADEKLFF
TRBJ2-2	.	TRBV7-2	CASSPGTHSPGELFF
TRBJ2-1	.	TRBV29-1	CSVEGQGASEQFF
TRBJ1-3	.	TRBV19	CASSIRQGATGNTIYF
TRBJ1-1	once	TRBV4-1	CASSPGPLEAFF
TRBJ2-2	.	TRBV7-3	CASSSRTGITGELFF
TRBJ1-2	.	TRBV19	CASSRGQGGGYGYTF
TRBJ2-2	.	TRBV6-5	CASSYVWDTGELFF
TRBJ1-1	.	TRBV5-4	CASSPSRGDDTEAFF
TRBJ2-7	.	TRBV6-2/TRBV6-3	CASSPGGRGPTYEQYF
TRBJ1-1	.	TRBV5-1	CASSGGSNTEAFF
TRBJ1-5	.	TRBV2	CASTRDSNQPQHF
TRBJ2-5	.	TRBV29-1	CSEAGPRETQYF
TRBJ1-6	once	TRBV13	CASSLGDTGVSPLHF
TRBJ2-7	.	TRBV4-3	CASSQEQGSYEQYF
TRBJ1-5	.	TRBV9	CASSVGNQPQHF
TRBJ2-7	.	TRBV4-3	CASSPGQGYNPSYEQYF
TRBJ1-2	.	TRBV2	CASSGAPGGGYTF
TRBJ1-5	.	TRBV2	CASRRDPGGNQPQHF
TRBJ2-2	.	TRBV9	CVSSASLEGDLTGELFF
TRBJ1-2	few	TRBV4-3	CASSLDRASYGYTF
TRBJ1-5	.	TRBV13	CASSLGRGVDQPQHF
TRBJ2-5	.	TRBV14	CASRYREETQYF
TRBJ2-7	.	TRBV11-2	CASSPARAYEQYF
TRBJ1-3	.	TRBV6-7	CASTPRGVGNTIYF
TRBJ1-4	.	TRBV11-2	CASSSGVSEKLFF
TRBJ2-7	.	TRBV5-1	CASSIRGQGDEQYF
TRBJ1-6	few	TRBV2	CASSEGQGESPLHF
TRBJ2-1	.	TRBV10-3	CAIQTTRTDEQFF
TRBJ2-5	.	TRBV15	CATSRDVQNQETQYF
TRBJ1-4	.	TRBV4-3	CASSQLTGLNEKLFF
TRBJ2-7	.	TRBV5-4	CASSLDQGPYEQYF
TRBJ1-2	once	TRBV11-3	CASSFGYGQTDGYGYTF
TRBJ1-4	.	TRBV19	CASKTGIQSSQGLFF
TRBJ2-3	once	TRBV6-2/TRBV6-3	CASSYSILGARGGSTDTQYF
TRBJ1-6	.	TRBV24-1	CATSAGTSPLHF
TRBJ2-3	.	TRBV2	CARGENTQYF
TRBJ1-4	.	TRBV6-1	CASSELNRGGGVANEKLFF
TRBJ1-2	.	TRBV11-2	CASSLDGREAYGYTF
TRBJ2-3	.	TRBV9	CASSADSFLDTQYF
TRBJ1-1	.	TRBV6-6	CASRTGQMNTEAFF
TRBJ2-2	.	TRBV5-1	CASSLVQNTGELFF
TRBJ2-7	.	TRBV24-1	CATSDSGQVYEQYF
TRBJ2-7	.	TRBV12-5	CASGLYGGPYEQYF
TRBJ1-4	few	TRBV27	CASSFYRGSEKLFF
TRBJ2-3	.	TRBV7-3	CASSLKAGGTRQYF
TRBJ1-4	.	TRBV18	CASSPVSTGGPGNEKLFF
TRBJ1-1	once	TRBV5-1	CASSVKDPLIRAFF
TRBJ2-1	.	TRBV10-3	CAISDGLAGGYNEQFF
TRBJ1-1	.	TRBV5-1	CASSGGGTATEAFF
TRBJ2-1	.	TRBV12-5	CASGLSAGGTSEQFF
TRBJ1-2	many	TRBV27	CASSLSSDYGYTF
TRBJ2-7	.	TRBV11-2	CASSPKTQGSYEQYF
TRBJ2-2	.	TRBV5-4	CASSTGTSGGAYGGELFF